A selection of T cell receptor beta chains follows, all from one sample in a study of glioma-infiltrating T cells. TCRdb reprocessed the multiplex PCR reads via MiXCR and lists one record per CDR3 protein. The sample contains fewer than 200,000 distinct CDR3 sequences, 25% to 35% of which appear only once. The sample was glioma tissue, nonneoplastic brain tissue, or PBMCs (not recorded which). The receptors here all came from a human donor with low-grade glioma or glioblastoma, undergoing nonglioma brain surgery, or in good health (not recorded which). The CDR3 runs from the conserved cysteine through the conserved F or W. A D gene is named only where the DNA matches it firmly. The size of a clone is reported for some rows only, either as once, few or many, or as a class for expanded clones.

j_call v_call d_call clone_size cdr3_nt cdr3_aa
TRBJ1-2 TRBV7-9 . many TGTGCCAGCAGCTTAGGCGTCGCCGGCTACTATGGCTACACCTTC CASSLGVAGYYGYTF
TRBJ1-5 TRBV9 . many TGTGCCAGCTCGCCAGGGAATAAGGGTCAGCCCCAGCATTTT CASSPGNKGQPQHF
TRBJ1-1 TRBV13 TRBD1 many TGTGCCAGCAGCTCGACCAGGGGGGCGAAGACTGAAGCTTTCTTT CASSSTRGAKTEAFF
TRBJ1-1 TRBV4-2 . many TGTGCCAGCAGCCAAGAGTGGAAGGACACTGAAGCTTTCTTT CASSQEWKDTEAFF
TRBJ2-1 TRBV28 TRBD1 . TGTGTTAGCACGACAGGGGTGAATGAGCAGTTCTTC CVSTTGVNEQFF
TRBJ1-3 TRBV12-3/TRBV12-4 . many TGTGCCAGCAGTTTATCTGGTGGAAACACCATATATTTT CASSLSGGNTIYF
TRBJ2-1 TRBV7-6 TRBD2 . TGTGCCAGCAGCTTAGGGAGACTAGGACTAGCGGGAGTTACCGGCTCCTACAATAAGCAGTTCTTC CASSLGRLGLAGVTGSYNKQFF
TRBJ1-4 TRBV12-3/TRBV12-4 . . TGTGCCAGCAGTTTAGCTGGGCAGGGAGGTGAAAAACTGTTTTTT CASSLAGQGGEKLFF
TRBJ2-5 TRBV5-4 . many TGTGCCAGCAGCTTGGGTGAGAAAGAGACCCAGTACTTC CASSLGEKETQYF
TRBJ2-3 TRBV25-1 TRBD1 . TGTGTCAGCAGTAGTATGACAGGGGTCACCACAGATACGCAGTATTTT CVSSSMTGVTTDTQYF
TRBJ2-1 TRBV7-2 TRBD2 many TGTGCCAGCAGCCCGACTAGCGGGAGGGTCTACAATGAGCAGTTCTTC CASSPTSGRVYNEQFF
TRBJ2-5 TRBV9 TRBD2 few TGTGCCAGCAGCGTAGGACTAGCGGGGAACCAAGAGACCCAGTACTTC CASSVGLAGNQETQYF
TRBJ1-1 TRBV25-1 . many TGTGCCAGCAGTGAAGACGACCCACGGAACACTGAAGCTTTCTTT CASSEDDPRNTEAFF
TRBJ1-2 TRBV4-3 TRBD1 many TGCGCCAGCAGCCAATCAGGGGGCGCTGGCTATGGCTACACCTTC CASSQSGGAGYGYTF
TRBJ1-5 TRBV12-5 . many TGTGCTAGTGGGCCCCCGGGTGGCAATCAGCCCCAGCATTTT CASGPPGGNQPQHF
TRBJ2-1 TRBV7-2 . many TGTGCCAGCAGCTTAGATCCCGGGAGAGGGAATGAGCAGTTCTTC CASSLDPGRGNEQFF
TRBJ2-5 TRBV7-9 . many TGTGCCAGCAGCGTACTTAAGGAGACCCAGTACTTC CASSVLKETQYF
TRBJ2-3 TRBV6-2/TRBV6-3 . many TGTGCCAGCAGTTACTCCGGGGGACGCACAGATACGCAGTATTTT CASSYSGGRTDTQYF
TRBJ1-1 TRBV6-2/TRBV6-3 . . TGTGTCAGCAGTTACATTGGGTTATCTGAAGCTTTCTTT CVSSYIGLSEAFF
TRBJ2-7 TRBV12-3/TRBV12-4 TRBD2 . TGTGCCAGCGGATTCGGCGGGAGCTACGAGCAGTACTTC CASGFGGSYEQYF
TRBJ2-7 TRBV5-4 TRBD1 . TGTGCCAGCAGCTTGGAGGCGACAGGGACCTCCTACGAGCAGTACTTC CASSLEATGTSYEQYF
TRBJ2-1 TRBV7-6 TRBD2 many TGTGCCAGCAGCGTACTAGCGGACAATGAGCAGTTCTTC CASSVLADNEQFF
TRBJ2-2 TRBV10-3 . few TGTGCCATCAGTAGTATAACAGGGAACACCGGGGAGCTGTTTTTT CAISSITGNTGELFF
TRBJ1-1 TRBV7-8 . many TGTGCCAGCAGCTTAAGGGGCGTCGGTGAAGCTTTCTTT CASSLRGVGEAFF
TRBJ2-7 TRBV11-2 . . TGTGCCAGCAGCCGTCATTTAGCGCAAACCTACGAGCAGCACTTC CASSRHLAQTYEQHF
TRBJ2-7 TRBV5-4 TRBD2 many TGTGCCAGCAGCTTGCCGGGACTAGCAGGTTCCGAGCAGTACTTC CASSLPGLAGSEQYF
TRBJ2-3 TRBV28 . many TGTGCCAGCAGTACGACTAGTTTACCAGATACGCAGTATTTT CASSTTSLPDTQYF
TRBJ1-2 TRBV4-1 . many TGCGCCAGCAGCCATGAATATCGGACAGTCGATGGCTACACCTTC CASSHEYRTVDGYTF
TRBJ2-1 TRBV27 . many TGTGCCAGCAGTTTCAGGGTTCCCTCCTACAATGAGCAGTTCTTC CASSFRVPSYNEQFF
TRBJ2-4 TRBV20-1 . many TGCAGTGCTAGTGAGGGGGTCAAAAACATTCAGTACTTC CSASEGVKNIQYF
TRBJ2-4 TRBV29-1 . . TGCAGCGTTGAGTGGGAATCTGACATTCAGTACTTC CSVEWESDIQYF
TRBJ2-3 TRBV27 . many TGTGCCAGCAGTCCCCGAGGGTCCCACACAGATACGCAGTATTTT CASSPRGSHTDTQYF
TRBJ1-5 TRBV7-2 . . TGTGCCAGCAGCTTAGTAGGAGGGGATAGCAATCAGCACCAGCATTTT CASSLVGGDSNQHQHF
TRBJ2-4 TRBV29-1 . . TGCAGCGTTGACTACCTAGGAGCCAAAAACATTCAGTACTTC CSVDYLGAKNIQYF
TRBJ2-7 TRBV6-2/TRBV6-3 TRBD2 many TGTGCCAGCAGAAAACGGACTAGCGGGAGTTCCGAGCAGTACTTC CASRKRTSGSSEQYF
TRBJ2-2 TRBV11-2 TRBD2 few TGTGCCAGCAGCTTAGCGGGAGGAGGGGAGCTGTTTTTT CASSLAGGGELFF
TRBJ2-1 TRBV6-1 TRBD2 . TGTGCCAGCACCGGACTAGCGGGGAGCTACAATGAGCAGTTCTTC CASTGLAGSYNEQFF
TRBJ1-1 TRBV12-3/TRBV12-4 TRBD1 many TGTGCCAGCAGTAGACAGGGGGGCACTGAAGCTTTCTTT CASSRQGGTEAFF
TRBJ2-3 TRBV20-1 TRBD2 many TGCAGTGCTAGAGTTCGATTGGTTGCGGGAGGCCGCACAGATACGCAGTATTTT CSARVRLVAGGRTDTQYF
TRBJ1-5 TRBV12-3/TRBV12-4 . many TGTGCCAGCAGTTTATATTCTCAGGCAAATCAGCCCCAGCATTTT CASSLYSQANQPQHF
TRBJ1-2 TRBV7-9 TRBD1 many TGTGCCAGCAGTCCCCGATCGACAGGGGGCCCAGATGGCTACACCTTC CASSPRSTGGPDGYTF
TRBJ1-2 TRBV4-2 . . TGTGCCAGCAGCCCGGGACTAGCGGCAGCCCTAACCAACTATGGCTACACCTTC CASSPGLAAALTNYGYTF
TRBJ2-1 TRBV4-1 TRBD1 many TGCGCCAGCAGCCCAGACAGGGGTTATGAGCAGTTCTTC CASSPDRGYEQFF
TRBJ2-3 TRBV7-9 . many TGTGCCAGCAGCTTAGACAGGCACCCTAGTATAGATACGCAGTATTTT CASSLDRHPSIDTQYF
TRBJ1-2 TRBV29-1 . few TGCAGCGTCATCTCGGGAGCTCGGGGCTACACCTTC CSVISGARGYTF
TRBJ2-7 TRBV6-5 TRBD2 once TGTGCCAGCAGTTCCGTCCTAGCGGGAGGGCCCCACGAGCAGTACTTC CASSSVLAGGPHEQYF
TRBJ2-1 TRBV27 TRBD1 many TGTGCCAGCAGTCTCGTGACCGGGACAGGGTATCCGCGTGAGCAGTTCTTC CASSLVTGTGYPREQFF
TRBJ2-1 TRBV6-9 . . TGTGCCAGCAGTTACGTAGGGGAGAACAATGAGCAGCTCTTC CASSYVGENNEQLF
TRBJ2-5 TRBV27 TRBD2 . TGTGCCAGCCTGACTAGCGGGAGGCAACGAGAGACCCAGTACTTC CASLTSGRQRETQYF
TRBJ1-1 TRBV6-6 . . TGTGCCAGCAGTTCCCTCCAAGGCGCCGGGCCTGAAGCTTTCTTT CASSSLQGAGPEAFF
TRBJ1-5 TRBV6-1 TRBD1 many TGTGCCACCCTGGACAGGGTCAATCAGCCCCAGCATTTT CATLDRVNQPQHF
TRBJ2-3 TRBV12-5 . few TGTGCTAGTGGCGGTCTCCCACAAACAGATACGCAGTATTTT CASGGLPQTDTQYF
TRBJ1-1 TRBV6-5 . . TGTGCCAGCAGGACGGGGGGCTCGGCTGAAGCTTTCTTT CASRTGGSAEAFF